The present T cell receptor beta chain was sequenced within a study of blood T cell repertoires in COVID-19. The table came from immunoSEQ multiplex PCR; TCRdb's copy has only in-frame clones and leaves some out. The sample lists approximately 200,000 clones; 70% to 90% were seen once. Germline-derived CDR1 and CDR2 are KGHSY and FQNENV. V lost 5 bases to trimming and J lost 5 bases; unmatched junction nucleotides: 3. The CDR3 is 14 amino acids. Sequencing input: peripheral blood. The V call is TRBV16, the J call TRBJ1-6, with 7 bases fitting TRBD1. This TCR was sampled from a man under 40 with acute or convalescent COVID-19. The CDR3, as DNA: TGTGCCAGCAGCACACAGGGGAATAATTCACCCCTCCACTTT. Translated: CASSTQGNNSPLHF. Supplemented by reference TRBV16 and TRBJ1-6, the full variable domain reads GEEVAQTPKHLVRGEGQKAKLYCAPIKGHSYVFWYQQVLKNEFKFLISFQNENVFDETGMPKERFSAKCLPNSPCSLEIQATKLEDSAVYFCASSTQGNNSPLHFGNGTRLTVT.